The 29 T cell receptor beta chains below all came from one sample that was sequenced in a study of breast tumors, draining lymph nodes, adjacent tissues. Each CDR3 protein gets one entry after TCRdb re-called the multiplex PCR reads with MiXCR. Of more than 7,500 distinct CDR3 sequences listed, 65% to 80% are singletons. The sequenced material came from tumor-adjacent breast tissue. Every receptor here comes from a female donor with breast cancer. Some clones in this sample may be carry-over from other donors' samples.

The genes are TRBV5-1 and TRBJ2-7, with a possible D match to TRBD2 (6 bases). The germline V gene encodes CDR1 SGHRS and CDR2 YFSETQ. V lost 4 bases and J 0 bases, leaving 8 bases between the germline ends. This CDR3 contains 13 residues. CDR3 sequence (DNA): TGCGCCAGCAGCGGAGGGAGCTCCTACGAGCAGTACTTC. It encodes CASSGGSSYEQYF.

The chain has TRBV9 and TRBJ2-7, with D maybe TRBD1 (6 bases). CDR1 and CDR2 from the germline V gene are SGDLS and YYNGEE. V lost 3 bases and J 2 bases, leaving 15 bases between the germline ends. This CDR3 spans 15 amino acids. The CDR3 nucleotides read TGTGCCAGCAGCGGAGGCGTGGGGGCCGCCTACGAGCAGTACTTC. Residues: CASSGGVGAAYEQYF.

The chain couples TRBV20-1 to TRBJ1-6; possibly TRBD1 for D (6 bases). This CDR3 is built from 14 residues. V lost 2 bases and J 7 bases, leaving 12 bases between the germline ends. Per the germline V gene, CDR1 is DFQATT and CDR2 is SNEGSKA (reference sequence). The CDR3 coding sequence is TGCAGTGCTAGATGGGGGGGGGGCAATTCACCCCTCCACTTT. It encodes CSARWGGGNSPLHF.

This clonotype is medium-sized. V gene TRBV12-3 or TRBV12-4 combines with J gene TRBJ1-2, with a possible D match to TRBD1 (6 bases). The CDR3 runs to 13 residues. Deletions cut 3 bases from V and 3 bases from J, with 8 bases between. The CDR3 DNA reads TGTGCCAGCAGTTTGTCAGGGGACTATGGCTACACCTTC. Translation gives CASSLSGDYGYTF.

Only one count was recorded for this clonotype. The CDR3: CATSDSTGTETQYF. As DNA, the CDR3 is TGTGCCACCAGTGATAGTACAGGGACAGAGACCCAGTACTTC. The chain recombines TRBV24-1 with TRBJ2-5; maybe TRBD1 (6 bases). The length of the CDR3 is 14 residues. From germline, CDR1 is KGHDR and CDR2 SFDVKD. With 3 bases removed from V and 4 bases from J, the gap between germline ends came to 11 bases.

This rearrangement joins TRBV20-1 to TRBJ2-3; D is unresolved. Germline V CDR1 and CDR2: DFQATT, SNEGSKA (reference sequence). The CDR3 extends over 12 amino acids. Between the trimmed V and J ends, which lost 3 bases and 1 base, there was a span of 5 bases. CDR3 sequence reads: CSASYGTDTQYF. CDR3 coding DNA: TGCAGTGCTAGTTATGGCACAGATACGCAGTATTTT.

J is TRBJ2-5 and V is TRBV6-6; D not certain. V lost 8 bases and J lost 5, with 9 bases in between. The CDR3 loop spans 11 amino acids. Germline CDR1 and CDR2: MNHNY and SVGAGI (reference sequence). In nucleotides, the CDR3 is TGTGCCAGCGGTCAGGCGGAGACCCAGTACTTC. Protein sequence: CASGQAETQYF.

This clonotype was seen once. The rearrangement uses TRBV7-6 and TRBJ1-3; 9 bases fit TRBD1. Germline V gives CDR1 SGHVS, CDR2 FNYEAQ. The CDR3 totals 15 residues. The V and J ends lost 3 bases and 2 bases, in that order; junction bases with no gene match: 2. DNA for the CDR3: TGTGCCAGCAGCTTGGGGACAGGGCCTGGAAACACCATATATTTT. Translating it yields CASSLGTGPGNTIYF.

The gene calls are TRBV7-6 and TRBJ2-1; TRBD1 might be the D (5 bases). CDR3 length equals 14 residues. Trimming took 5 bases from V and 1 from J, leaving 9 bases between them. Per germline, CDR1 SGHVS and CDR2 FNYEAQ. In nucleotides, the CDR3 is TGTGCCAGCAGCGCCCGACAGTCCTACAATGAGCAGTTCTTC. Protein: CASSARQSYNEQFF.

The rearrangement uses TRBV25-1 and TRBJ1-4; 10 bases are shared with TRBD1. Trimming took 5 bases from V and 8 from J; bases not matched to a gene: 11. The CDR3 sequence is 16 residues long. CDR1 is MGHDK and CDR2 is SYGVNS in the germline V gene. CDR3 residues: CASSPLVGQGREKLFF. The CDR3 DNA sequence: TGTGCCAGCAGTCCCCTGGTGGGACAGGGGAGGGAAAAACTGTTTTTT.

V gene TRBV20-1 combines with J gene TRBJ1-6; unclear D gene. This CDR3 spans 16 amino acids. Trimming took off 3 bases at V and 0 bases at J, with 12 bases between the two ends. Germline V gives CDR1 DFQATT, CDR2 SNEGSKA (reference sequence). The CDR3 region is CSASPQASSYNSPLHF. The CDR3 DNA reads as TGCAGTGCTAGTCCGCAGGCAAGCTCCTATAATTCACCCCTCCACTTT.

This clonotype showed up many times. The V gene is TRBV27, the J gene TRBJ2-1, with 9 bases that match TRBD2. This CDR3 comprises 15 residues. The J segment lost 3 bases and the V segment lost 5 bases, leaving 5 bases of the junction unmatched. Germline lookup yields CDR1 MNHEY and CDR2 SMNVEV (reference sequence). The CDR3 DNA reads TGTGCCAGCAGTCTGAGCGGGGGGTTCTACAATGAGCAGTTCTTC. Its translation: CASSLSGGFYNEQFF.

This clonotype was seen at least ten times. The genes are TRBV28 and TRBJ1-6; D is ambiguous. The CDR3 extends over 16 amino acids. With 3 bases removed from V and 7 bases from J, the gap between germline ends came to 16 bases. The germline V gene encodes CDR1 MDHEN and CDR2 SYDVKM. CDR3 sequence (DNA): TGTGCCAGCAGTTTTTTCCCCGCGGGCTTGAATTCACCCCTCCACTTT. Translating gives CASSFFPAGLNSPLHF.

By sample fraction, this clonotype is medium-sized. The chain employs TRBV10-3 and TRBJ2-7; TRBD2 aligns across 8 bases. The CDR3 loop spans 18 amino acids. CDR1 ENHRY and CDR2 SYGVKD come from the germline V gene. The V segment lost 0 bases and the J segment 6 bases; nucleotides outside the gene matches: 16. The CDR3 nucleotides read TGTGCCATCAGTGAGTCGACCCAGTACGGGAGGGCCCGTGGCGAGCAGTACTTC. It codes for CAISESTQYGRARGEQYF.

This chain links TRBV20-1 with TRBJ1-5, with D hard to call. V dropped 3 bases and J dropped 0 bases, with 9 bases sitting between them. Germline V gives CDR1 DFQATT, CDR2 SNEGSKA (reference sequence). The CDR3 consists of 14 residues. The CDR3 nucleotides are TGCAGTGCTAGCGACCCATTTAGCAATCAGCCCCAGCATTTT. The encoded protein is CSASDPFSNQPQHF.

The chain has TRBV2 and TRBJ2-5; the D is unclear. CDR1 is SNHLY and CDR2 is FYNNEI in the germline V gene. Trimming took off 3 bases at V and 4 bases at J, with 6 bases between the two ends. CDR3 length equals 12 residues. The CDR3 nucleotides read TGTGCCAGCAGTGAGATTCGAGAGACCCAGTACTTC. Protein sequence: CASSEIRETQYF.

The V call is TRBV12-3 or TRBV12-4, the J call TRBJ2-4, with TRBD2 matching over 11 bases. Germline trimming cut 6 bases from V and 6 bases from J; bases unmatched to any gene: 7. The CDR3 sequence is 15 residues long. As DNA, the CDR3 is TGTGCCAGCAGCAGACTAGCGGGAATTGGAAACATTCAGTACTTC. The encoded protein is CASSRLAGIGNIQYF.

The chain joins TRBV29-1 to TRBJ1-2, with D possibly matching TRBD1 (6 bases). Looked up from germline, CDR1 is SQVTM and CDR2 is ANQGSEA. V was cut by 0 bases and J by 6 bases, with 11 bases left in between. The CDR3 contains 13 residues. CDR3 region: CSVEDGGANGYTF. The CDR3 bases are TGCAGCGTTGAAGATGGGGGGGCCAATGGCTACACCTTC.

The chain couples TRBV5-4 to TRBJ2-1; D may be TRBD2 (5 bases). The CDR3 has 16 residues. The germline gives CDR1 SGHNT, CDR2 YYREEE (reference sequence). The ends were cut back, 0 bases at V and 0 bases at J, with 10 bases in the middle. The CDR3 protein is CASSLGSGGSYNEQFF. CDR3 nucleotides: TGTGCCAGCAGCTTGGGGAGCGGAGGCTCCTACAATGAGCAGTTCTTC.

V is TRBV14 and J is TRBJ2-7; unclear D gene. V gave up 5 bases and J gave up 2 bases, with 4 bases separating them. Germline V gives CDR1 SGHDN, CDR2 FVKESK. The CDR3 is made up of 11 amino acids. The CDR3 sequence is CASSSTYEQYF. As DNA, the CDR3 is TGTGCCAGCAGCTCAACCTACGAGCAGTACTTC.

Notes on this clonotype: At one end, the junction sequence differs from germline, possibly due to a read error. The rearrangement uses TRBV7-2 and TRBJ2-2; 8 bases match TRBD2. There are 14 residues in the CDR3. The germline V gene encodes CDR1 SGHTA and CDR2 FQGNSA. The CDR3 is CASSLAGITGELFF. The CDR3, as DNA: TGTGCCAGCAGTTTAGCGGGAATCACCGGGGAGCTGTTTTTT.

By its share, this clonotype is medium-sized (0.01 to 0.1%). J is TRBJ1-3 and V is TRBV12-3 or TRBV12-4, with a possible D match to TRBD1 (6 bases). V was cut by 0 bases and J by 9 bases, with 18 bases left in between. This CDR3 has 16 residues. The CDR3 region has the DNA TGTGCCAGCAGTTTAGCGCGGGGGGGGGGCGTTGGCACCATATATTTT. Translation gives CASSLARGGGVGTIYF.

The chain combines TRBV12-3 or TRBV12-4 with TRBJ2-2, with D possibly matching TRBD2 (6 bases). V dropped 5 bases and J dropped 5 bases, with 12 bases sitting between them. This CDR3 has 14 amino acids. CDR3 coding DNA: TGTGCCAGCAGTGGGAGGTGGAAGACCGGGGAGCTGTTTTTT. This sequence encodes CASSGRWKTGELFF.

The chain combines TRBV6-5 with TRBJ1-6; D might be TRBD1 (5 bases). V lost 6 bases and J lost 8, with 17 bases in between. The germline CDR1 and CDR2 sequences are MNHEY and SVGAGI. The CDR3 runs to 15 residues. CDR3: CASRWGPGEYSPLHF. The CDR3 region has the DNA TGTGCCAGCAGGTGGGGACCCGGCGAGTATTCACCCCTCCACTTT.

This clonotype is deemed medium-sized. The chain recombines TRBV6-6 with TRBJ2-7; D uncertain. V shed 6 bases and J shed 3 bases, with 12 bases lying between them. The germline V gene has CDR1 MNHNY and CDR2 SVGAGI (reference sequence). The CDR3 contains 13 residues. The CDR3 DNA reads as TGTGCCAGCAGCCTCGCTGTGGACTACGAGCAGTACTTC. Its protein product is CASSLAVDYEQYF.

This chain links TRBV9 with TRBJ1-6, with D maybe TRBD1 (6 bases). The germline CDR1 and CDR2 sequences are SGDLS and YYNGEE. Deletions cut 2 bases from V and 10 bases from J, with 13 bases between. This CDR3 is 14 amino acids long. CDR3 residues: CASSVYGGGSPLHF. The CDR3 DNA follows: TGTGCCAGCAGCGTGTACGGGGGCGGGTCACCCCTCCACTTT.

In its sample, this clonotype was seen many times. V gene TRBV6-5 combines with J gene TRBJ2-2; 7 bases align to TRBD1. V was clipped by 4 bases and J by 6 bases; unmatched bases: 11. The CDR3 totals 16 residues. Per germline, CDR1 MNHEY and CDR2 SVGAGI. The CDR3 DNA sequence: TGTGCCAGCAGTTCCGAGGGACAGTTGTCCCCCGGGGAGCTGTTTTTT. Encoded protein: CASSSEGQLSPGELFF.

The CDR3 DNA follows: TGTGCCAGCAGCCGAAGCGGGAGGGCCGAGAATGAGCAGTTCTTC. Its protein is CASSRSGRAENEQFF. The chain recombines TRBV5-5 with TRBJ2-1, with TRBD2 matching 10 bases. CDR1 SGHKS and CDR2 YYEKEE come from the germline V gene (reference sequence). V was pared by 4 bases and J by 7 bases, with 8 bases of the junction left unmatched. The CDR3 spans 15 residues.

As concerns this clonotype: Relative to the germline gene, one junction end is altered; a read error may explain this. This chain joins TRBV5-8 and TRBJ2-3; 7 bases are shared with TRBD2. The CDR3 consists of 13 residues. The germline V gene encodes CDR1 SGHTS and CDR2 YDEGEE. Here the CDR3 reads CAGSRGEGDTQYF. CDR3 sequence (DNA): TGTGCCGGCAGCCGGGGGGAGGGAGATACGCAGTATTTT.